Sequencing of this TCR beta chain was carried out in a study of CD8 T cells in ankylosing spondylitis. Details on this clonotype: No antigen is known for it.

One entry per CDR3 protein, called by TCRdb with MiXCR from the 5' RACE reads. This table holds 750,000 to 850,000 distinct CDR3 sequences, 10% to 15% found once. CDR3 size: 16 residues. J was trimmed by 1 base and V by 4 bases; bases with no gene match: 8. Study conclusions and caveats: Fewer than ten highly homologous variants made up a TCR beta motif that seemed to typify ankylosing spondylitis blood.

Specimen: blood, either unsorted or a sorted T cell fraction (not recorded which). The sequence derives from a male donor with ankylosing spondylitis. The J gene is TRBJ1-1, the V gene TRBV12-3 or TRBV12-4; 8 bases are shared with TRBD1. For the CDR3, the DNA is TGTGCCAGCAGTTGGAGTGGCAGGGGGCGGAACACTGAAGCTTTCTTT. Protein product: CASSWSGRGRNTEAFF.